This T cell receptor (beta chain) was captured in a study of shared T cell receptors in the human thymus. V lost 0 bases, J lost 5 bases, and 9 bases lay in between. Per germline, CDR1 SGHNT and CDR2 YYREEE (reference sequence). This CDR3 contains 13 residues. Only in-frame clones appear in the TCRdb table, and some are missing; sequencing was by immunoSEQ multiplex PCR. This sample yields about 380,000 clones, of which over 90% are seen a single time; roughly 0.02% belongs to the top ten. The V call is TRBV5-4, the J call TRBJ2-7; TRBD1 is a possible D gene (6 bases). The sequenced sample was thymocytes. This TCR derives from a human donor. The chain's CDR3 is CASSLAQGNEQYF. Written as DNA, the CDR3 is TGTGCCAGCAGCTTGGCCCAGGGGAACGAGCAGTACTTC.